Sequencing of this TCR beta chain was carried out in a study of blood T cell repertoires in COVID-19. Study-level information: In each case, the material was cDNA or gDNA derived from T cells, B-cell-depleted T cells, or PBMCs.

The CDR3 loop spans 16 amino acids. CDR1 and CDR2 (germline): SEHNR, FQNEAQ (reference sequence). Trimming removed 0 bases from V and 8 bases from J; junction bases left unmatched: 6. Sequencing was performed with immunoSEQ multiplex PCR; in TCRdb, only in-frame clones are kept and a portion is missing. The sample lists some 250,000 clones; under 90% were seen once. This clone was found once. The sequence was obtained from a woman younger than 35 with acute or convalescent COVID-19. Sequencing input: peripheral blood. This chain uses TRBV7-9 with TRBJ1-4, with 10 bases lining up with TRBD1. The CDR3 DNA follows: TGTGCCAGCAGCTTAGCCTCCGGGACAGGGGAAGAAAAACTGTTTTTT. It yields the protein CASSLASGTGEEKLFF.